The clone carrying this T cell receptor (beta chain) showed up just a few times. Its antigen is not known. The data derive from a study of T cell repertoires in cytomegalovirus infection. Turning to the study itself: Public TCR beta signatures provided an indication of both CMV infection and a matching HLA type. General study points: The cumulative frequency of public TCR beta families identified carriers of CMV plus the relevant HLA.

Via MiXCR, TCRdb re-called the reads, giving one row per CDR3 protein. The table records fewer than 85,000 distinct CDR3 sequences, roughly 44% of them present only once. This CDR3 spans 13 amino acids. Per the germline V gene, CDR1 is KGHSH and CDR2 is LQKENI. Between the trimmed V and J ends, which lost 4 bases and 3 bases, there was a span of 10 bases. The gene calls are TRBV18 and TRBJ2-7, with D unclear. This receptor was obtained from a human donor in good health (CMV status not recorded). Some clones in this sample may be carry-over from other donors' samples. The source was CD8+ T cells from cultured PBMCs, collected from culture after CMV antigen stimulation. CDR3 sequence reads: CASSQVQDYEQYF. CDR3 bases: TGTGCCAGCTCACAGGTCCAAGACTACGAGCAGTACTTC.